One and the same sample provided the 28 T cell receptor beta chains below, sequenced in a study of blood T cells in healthy people across ages. Together with a sample-barcoded 5' primer, a J-beta primer mix was included in a second PCR lasting about 7 to 12 cycles. Via MiXCR, TCRdb re-called the 5' RACE reads, giving one row per CDR3 protein. The sample yields about 1.4 million distinct CDR3 sequences, 59% seen once. Sequences were obtained from blood. The source of these receptors is a man younger than 35 in good health.

Only a few counts were recorded for this clonotype. The chain is built from TRBV10-3 and TRBJ2-4; D tentatively reads TRBD1 or TRBD2 (5 bases each). V lost 0 bases and J lost 13, with 22 bases in between. The germline gives CDR1 ENHRY, CDR2 SYGVKD. CDR3 length: 16 residues. The DNA of the CDR3 is TGTGCCATCAGTGAGTCGGTGGGTGGGGGAGATACGAGGCAGTACTTC. It specifies CAISESVGGGDTRQYF.

In this sample, this clonotype turned up a few times. The chain is built from TRBV29-1 and TRBJ2-7; a possible D gene is TRBD2 (6 bases). Deletions cut 2 bases from V and 3 bases from J, with 17 bases between. CDR3 length equals 15 residues. Germline-derived CDR1 and CDR2 are SQVTM and ANQGSEA. CDR3 coding DNA: TGCAGCGTTGAACATAGAGGCTCTAGCGTCTACGAGCAGTACTTC. This encodes CSVEHRGSSVYEQYF.

The chain links TRBV20-1 to TRBJ2-1, with 14 bases identical to TRBD2. Germline trimming cut 4 bases from V and 4 bases from J; bases unmatched to any gene: 3. There are 15 residues in the CDR3. Germline values: CDR1 DFQATT, CDR2 SNEGSKA (reference sequence). The chain's CDR3 is CSATGTSGGYNEQFF. Written as DNA, the CDR3 is TGCAGTGCTACCGGGACTAGCGGGGGTTACAATGAGCAGTTCTTC.

V and J are TRBV15 and TRBJ2-1, with TRBD1 matching 8 bases. Germline CDR1 reads LNHNV; CDR2 reads YYDKDF (reference sequence). The V and J ends lost 1 base and 10 bases, in that order; junction bases with no gene match: 12. CDR3 length: 16 residues. CDR3 amino acids: CATSRGVTGDSYEQFF. The DNA of the CDR3 is TGTGCCACCAGCAGAGGAGTGACAGGGGACTCCTACGAGCAGTTCTTC.

The chain uses TRBV28 and TRBJ2-7; TRBD1 matches 7 bases. The V segment lost 10 bases and the J segment 0 bases; nucleotides outside the gene matches: 6. The CDR3 runs 13 residues. CDR1 and CDR2 (germline): MDHEN, SYDVKM. The CDR3 nucleotides are TGTGCCATCTCAGGGGGTATCTCCTACGAGCAGTACTTC. Amino acid sequence: CAISGGISYEQYF.

This clonotype has just a few counts. This chain links TRBV29-1 with TRBJ2-5; 9 nucleotides line up with TRBD1. Judging by the DNA end, TRBJ2-7 fits better; the J call may be wrong. From germline, CDR1 is SQVTM and CDR2 ANQGSEA. This CDR3 region has 16 residues. CDR3 in DNA: TGCAGCGTTGAATCTGGGCACAGGGGGCCCTACTACGAGCAGTACTTC. Translating it yields CSVESGHRGPYYEQYF.

The CDR3 here is CASSPWGAGDNEQFF. The CDR3 DNA sequence: TGTGCCAGCAGCCCATGGGGAGCGGGAGACAATGAGCAGTTCTTC. The chain combines TRBV7-2 with TRBJ2-1; 8 bases fit TRBD2. The J segment lost 5 bases and the V segment lost 5 bases, leaving 8 bases of the junction unmatched. This CDR3 region has 15 residues. Germline assignment: CDR1 SGHTA and CDR2 FQGNSA.

This clonotype was detected only a few times. The V call is TRBV4-1, the J call TRBJ2-4; TRBD1 agrees at 11 bases. The CDR3 is 15 amino acids. CDR1 MGHRA and CDR2 YSYEKL come from the germline V gene. Germline trimming cut 5 bases from V and 6 bases from J; bases unmatched to any gene: 6. The CDR3 loop is CASSNLGTGGNIQYF. The CDR3 DNA reads as TGCGCCAGCAGCAACCTCGGGACAGGGGGAAACATTCAGTACTTC.

The sample holds a few counts of this clonotype. V usage is TRBV3-1 and J usage is TRBJ2-7; D gene uncertain. V lost 4 bases and J lost 5, with 9 bases in between. This CDR3 has 12 residues. CDR1 and CDR2 (germline): LGHDT, YNNKEL (reference sequence). The CDR3: CASSPPGHEQYF. DNA for the CDR3: TGTGCCAGCAGCCCCCCTGGGCACGAGCAGTACTTC.

The chain uses TRBV11-2 and TRBJ2-1; 7 bases fit TRBD2. V shed 3 bases, J shed 12 bases, and the junction held 11 bases outside the gene matches. CDR1 and CDR2 from the germline V gene are SGHAT and FQNNGV. This CDR3 is 14 amino acids long. The CDR3 DNA reads TGTGCCAGCAGCTTCCTTTCTAGCGGAGCACGGCAGTTCTTC. This encodes CASSFLSSGARQFF.

The V call is TRBV20-1, the J call TRBJ2-7, with TRBD1 matching 9 bases. CDR1 and CDR2 from the germline V gene are DFQATT and SNEGSKA (reference sequence). The CDR3 runs 12 residues. The J segment lost 5 bases and the V segment lost 2 bases, leaving 1 base of the junction unmatched. CDR3: CSARRDRDEQYF. As DNA, the CDR3 is TGCAGTGCTAGAAGGGACAGGGACGAGCAGTACTTC.

The J gene is TRBJ2-1, the V gene TRBV18; 7 positions agree with TRBD2. The CDR3 contains 16 residues. Germline V lookup: CDR1 KGHSH, CDR2 LQKENI. J was trimmed by 2 bases and V by 0 bases; bases with no gene match: 4. The CDR3: CASSPPGGRTYNEQFF. CDR3 nucleotide sequence: TGTGCCAGCTCACCACCGGGAGGGAGGACCTACAATGAGCAGTTCTTC.

CDR3 loop: CSARGGTSGRYEQYF. The CDR3 DNA sequence: TGCAGTGCTAGAGGGGGGACTAGCGGGAGATACGAGCAGTACTTC. This chain uses TRBV20-1 with TRBJ2-4; 14 bases map to TRBD2. The J call may be incorrect, as the DNA end agrees better with TRBJ2-7. The germline CDR1 and CDR2 sequences are DFQATT and SNEGSKA (reference sequence). The CDR3 contains 15 residues.

This clonotype has more than one count but fewer than ten. V and J are TRBV5-1 and TRBJ2-1; the match to TRBD1 covers 10 bases. The end of the DNA aligns better with TRBJ2-7, so the J call may be wrong. Per germline, CDR1 SGHRS and CDR2 YFSETQ. The CDR3 runs to 17 residues. CDR3 nucleotide sequence: TGCGCCAGCAGCGCCGGGACAGGGGTAGTCTCCTACAATGAGCAGTACTTC. Its protein product is CASSAGTGVVSYNEQYF.

V usage is TRBV13 and J usage is TRBJ2-7; 9 bases agree with TRBD1. CDR1 and CDR2 (germline): PRHDT, FYEKMQ (reference sequence). The V gene end was trimmed by 3 bases and the J gene end by 2 bases; junction bases not matched to a gene: 5. The CDR3 totals 15 residues. As DNA, the CDR3 is TGTGCCAGCAGCTTTGCCGGGACAGGGACCTACGAGCAGTACTTC. It specifies CASSFAGTGTYEQYF.

V usage is TRBV12-3 or TRBV12-4 and J usage is TRBJ2-1, with 8 bases matching TRBD2. CDR3 length: 19 amino acids. The V segment lost 1 base and the J segment 4 bases; nucleotides outside the gene matches: 15. This CDR3 is CASSLVLGTGTSRYNEQFF. The DNA of the CDR3 is TGTGCCAGCAGTTTAGTATTGGGGACCGGGACTAGTAGGTACAATGAGCAGTTCTTC.

This sequence joins TRBV12-3 or TRBV12-4 and TRBJ2-1; 8 nucleotides agree with TRBD1. V was pared by 6 bases and J by 9 bases, with 7 bases of the junction left unmatched. This CDR3 spans 13 amino acids. The CDR3 DNA reads as TGTGCCAGCAGCGACAGGGGTGGGAGTGAGCAGTTCTTC. Residues: CASSDRGGSEQFF.

Only a few counts were recorded for this clonotype. This chain links TRBV12-3 or TRBV12-4 with TRBJ2-5, with 9 bases lining up with TRBD1. The tail of the sequence fits TRBJ2-7 better, so the J call may be wrong. CDR3 length: 14 residues. The CDR3 region is CASRLRGQGFEQYF. The DNA of the CDR3 is TGTGCCAGCAGACTTCGGGGACAGGGCTTCGAGCAGTACTTC.

The gene calls are TRBV27 and TRBJ2-5, with D perhaps given as TRBD1 or TRBD2 (5 bases each). CDR1 and CDR2 (germline): MNHEY, SMNVEV (reference sequence). The V end was cut by 2 bases, the J end by 1 base, with 14 bases between. The CDR3 totals 16 residues. The CDR3 bases are TGTGCCAGCAGTTTAATTTCCGGGGCTGCCCAAGAGACCCAGTACTTC. Residues: CASSLISGAAQETQYF.

Comments on this clonotype: Mismatch with germline at one junction end may stem from a read error. The gene calls are TRBV2 and TRBJ1-4; 8 bases align to TRBD1. In germline, CDR1 is SNHLY, CDR2 FYNNEI. The CDR3 loop spans 14 amino acids. The CDR3 spells CATHRTGPNEKLFF. CDR3 nucleotides: TGCGCCACACACCGGACAGGGCCTAATGAAAAACTGTTTTTT.

V gene TRBV6-1 combines with J gene TRBJ2-7; tentatively, D is TRBD1 or TRBD2 (5 bases each). With 6 bases removed from V and 5 bases from J, the gap between germline ends came to 17 bases. Per the germline V gene, CDR1 is MNHNS and CDR2 is SASEGT. The length of the CDR3 is 14 residues. CDR3 region: CASSAGLGAHEQYF. CDR3 in DNA: TGTGCCAGCAGCGCCGGTCTCGGGGCCCACGAGCAGTACTTC.

This clonotype appeared once. The chain recombines TRBV20-1 with TRBJ2-7; 7 bases agree with TRBD1. Germline CDR1 DFQATT, CDR2 SNEGSKA (reference sequence). This CDR3 region has 13 residues. Trimming took 5 bases from V and 4 from J; bases not matched to a gene: 8. CDR3: CSAWLGQEYEQYF. The DNA for the CDR3 is TGCAGTGCTTGGCTCGGACAGGAATACGAGCAGTACTTC.

The chain joins TRBV28 to TRBJ1-2, with 7 bases identical to TRBD1. V lost 7 bases to trimming and J lost 2 bases; unmatched junction nucleotides: 10. This CDR3 comprises 15 residues. CDR1 and CDR2 from the germline V gene are MDHEN and SYDVKM. The CDR3 reads CASIPQGEPNYGYTF. CDR3 DNA sequence: TGTGCCAGCATTCCCCAGGGGGAGCCAAACTATGGCTACACCTTC.

The chain is built from TRBV6-4 and TRBJ1-1; possibly TRBD1 for D (5 bases). Trimming removed 5 bases from V and 3 bases from J, with 16 bases in between. CDR3 length: 15 amino acids. Germline CDR1 reads MRHNA; CDR2 reads SNTAGT. CDR3 DNA sequence: TGTGCCAGCAGTTCCGCCGGGACCCCAGACACTGAAGCTTTCTTT. Its translation is CASSSAGTPDTEAFF.

This clonotype was seen only a few times. This rearrangement joins TRBV9 to TRBJ2-7; perhaps TRBD1 as D (6 bases). CDR1 SGDLS and CDR2 YYNGEE come from the germline V gene. CDR3 size: 13 residues. V lost 0 bases and J lost 4, with 8 bases in between. This CDR3 reads CASSVGDRYEQYF. The CDR3 nucleotides are TGTGCCAGCAGCGTAGGTGACAGGTACGAGCAGTACTTC.

The chain has TRBV6-6 and TRBJ2-2, with 7 bases matching TRBD2. Germline V lookup: CDR1 MNHNY, CDR2 SVGAGI (reference sequence). CDR3 size: 17 residues. Trimming cost V 4 bases and J 3 bases; bases outside gene matches: 11. CDR3 amino acids: CASSSSTSAWDTGELFF. The CDR3 nucleotides read TGTGCCAGCAGTTCTTCAACTAGCGCTTGGGACACCGGGGAGCTGTTTTTT.

The chain is built from TRBV4-1 and TRBJ2-5, with a possible D match to TRBD2 (5 bases). The CDR3 contains 17 residues. V lost 2 bases to trimming and J lost 5 bases, with 21 bases between them. CDR1 and CDR2 (germline): MGHRA, YSYEKL. The CDR3 protein is CASSQQRGSLGSETQYF. The CDR3 DNA reads as TGCGCCAGCAGCCAACAAAGAGGCAGTCTGGGGAGTGAGACCCAGTACTTC.

This chain connects TRBV10-3 to TRBJ2-7, with D possibly TRBD2 on 5 matching bases. CDR1 is ENHRY and CDR2 is SYGVKD in the germline V gene. Trimming took off 10 bases at V and 0 bases at J, with 19 bases between the two ends. The CDR3 length is 15 residues. CDR3 sequence reads: CATLTGSSGSYEQYF. CDR3 DNA: TGTGCCACCTTGACGGGGAGCTCGGGCTCCTACGAGCAGTACTTC.